The TCR beta chain under discussion was sequenced for a study of beta chain features in type 1 diabetes. Notes on this clone: Its matching antigen is unknown.

Investigators reverse transcribed all isolated RNA, so they sequenced expressed TCRB transcripts. TCRdb's copy holds only in-frame clones and misses some; the assay was immunoSEQ multiplex PCR. The sample holds some 150,000 clones, 40% to 60% seen once. Sorting that relied on CD45RO/CCR7/CD25/CD127/CD95/CD27 yielded CD4+ naive, central memory, regulatory and stem cell-like memory cells. Study-level points and caveats: All four CD4+ subsets of Type 1 diabetes patients contained TCRB CDR3s that were moderately but significantly shorter. Insertions at VDJ junctions were less frequent in type 1 diabetes patients. These patients also deleted more nucleotides at the same junctions. Cells carrying high TCR expression could end up over-represented when cDNA is sequenced.

Germline V gene lookup returns CDR1 SGHDT and CDR2 YYEEEE. The CDR3 spans 18 residues. V shed 0 bases and J 4 bases; nucleotides not matched to a gene: 12. This clonotype was obtained from a young man in good health. Specimen: Tregs from blood. The chain recombines TRBV5-6 with TRBJ2-7, with TRBD2 identical over 11 bases. The CDR3 spells CASSLARTRGLAEYEQYF. CDR3 sequence (DNA): TGTGCCAGCAGCTTGGCAAGGACTCGGGGACTAGCGGAATACGAGCAGTACTTC. The full variable domain, its missing parts supplied by reference TRBV5-6 and TRBJ2-7, is DAGVTQSPTHLIKTRGQQVTLRCSPKSGHDTVSWYQQALGQGPQFIFQYYEEEERQRGNFPDRFSGHQFPNYSSELNVNALLLGDSALYLCASSLARTRGLAEYEQYFGPGTRLTVT.